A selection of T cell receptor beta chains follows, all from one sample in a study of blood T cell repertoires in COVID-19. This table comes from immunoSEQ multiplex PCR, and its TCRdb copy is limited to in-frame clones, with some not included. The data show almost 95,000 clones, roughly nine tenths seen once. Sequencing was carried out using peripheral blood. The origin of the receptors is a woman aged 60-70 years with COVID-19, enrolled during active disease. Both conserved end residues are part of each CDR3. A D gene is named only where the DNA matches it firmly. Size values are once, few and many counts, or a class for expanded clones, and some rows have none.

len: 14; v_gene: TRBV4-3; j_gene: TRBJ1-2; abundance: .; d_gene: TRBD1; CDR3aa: CASSQPDRVDGYTF; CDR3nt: TGCGCCAGCAGCCAACCGGACAGGGTAGACGGCTACACCTTC
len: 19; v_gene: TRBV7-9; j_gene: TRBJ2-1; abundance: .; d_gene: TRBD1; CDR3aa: CASSLKGTGGLSSYNEQFF; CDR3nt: TGTGCCAGCAGCTTAAAAGGGACAGGGGGGCTCAGCTCCTACAATGAGCAGTTCTTC
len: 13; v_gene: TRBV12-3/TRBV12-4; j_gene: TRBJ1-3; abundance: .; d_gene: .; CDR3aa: CASRLSSGNTIYF; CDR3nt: TGTGCCAGCAGGCTGAGCTCTGGAAACACCATATATTTT
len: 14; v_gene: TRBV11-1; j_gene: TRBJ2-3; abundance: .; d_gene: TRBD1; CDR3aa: CASSSKQGWDTQYF; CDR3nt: TGTGCCAGCAGCTCGAAACAGGGGTGGGATACGCAGTATTTT
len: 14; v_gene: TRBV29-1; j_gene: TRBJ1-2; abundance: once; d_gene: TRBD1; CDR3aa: CSVGTGSANYGYTF; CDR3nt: TGCAGCGTTGGGACAGGCTCCGCTAACTATGGCTACACCTTC
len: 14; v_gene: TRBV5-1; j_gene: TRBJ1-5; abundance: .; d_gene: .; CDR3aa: CASSLQAGAGPQHF; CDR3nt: TGCGCCAGCAGCTTGCAGGCAGGGGCAGGGCCCCAGCATTTT
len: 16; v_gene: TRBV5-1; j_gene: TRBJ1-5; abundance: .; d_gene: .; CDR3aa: CASSLGGGGSNQPQHF; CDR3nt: TGCGCCAGCAGCTTGGGGGGCGGGGGTAGCAATCAGCCCCAGCATTTT
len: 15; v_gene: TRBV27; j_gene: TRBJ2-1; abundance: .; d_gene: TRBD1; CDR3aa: CASSWTGGFYNEQFF; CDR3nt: TGTGCCAGCAGTTGGACAGGGGGCTTCTACAATGAGCAGTTCTTC
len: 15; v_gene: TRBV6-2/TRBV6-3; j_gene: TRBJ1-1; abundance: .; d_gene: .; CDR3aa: CASSSRQAMNTEAFF; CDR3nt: TGTGCCAGCAGTTCTCGACAGGCGATGAACACTGAAGCTTTCTTT
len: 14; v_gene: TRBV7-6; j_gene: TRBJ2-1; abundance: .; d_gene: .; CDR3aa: CASGGAPPFNEQFF; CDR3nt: TGTGCCAGCGGGGGCGCACCGCCCTTCAATGAGCAGTTCTTC
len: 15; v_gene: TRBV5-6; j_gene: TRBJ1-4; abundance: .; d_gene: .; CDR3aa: CASSLVTGPNEKLFF; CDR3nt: TGTGCCAGCAGCTTAGTGACAGGTCCTAATGAAAAACTGTTTTTT
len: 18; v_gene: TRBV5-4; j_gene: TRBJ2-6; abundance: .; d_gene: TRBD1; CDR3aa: CASSGRTGGLSGANVLTF; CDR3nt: TGTGCCAGCAGCGGGAGGACAGGGGGCTTGTCTGGGGCCAACGTCCTGACTTTC
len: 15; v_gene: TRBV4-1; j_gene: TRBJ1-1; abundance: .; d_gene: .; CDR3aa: CASSHGPGVDTEAFF; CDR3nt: TGCGCCAGCAGCCACGGTCCTGGAGTAGACACTGAAGCTTTCTTT
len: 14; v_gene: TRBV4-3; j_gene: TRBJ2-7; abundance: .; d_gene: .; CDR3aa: CASSQDTSSYEQYF; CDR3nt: TGCGCCAGCAGCCAAGATACCAGCTCCTACGAGCAGTACTTC
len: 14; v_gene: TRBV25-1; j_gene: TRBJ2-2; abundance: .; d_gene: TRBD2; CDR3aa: CASGGGLDTGELFF; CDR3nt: TGTGCCAGCGGCGGGGGGCTAGATACCGGGGAGCTGTTTTTT
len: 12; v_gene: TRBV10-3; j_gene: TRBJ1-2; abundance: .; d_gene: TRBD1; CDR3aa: CAISGDREWYTF; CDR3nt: TGTGCCATCAGTGGGGACAGGGAGTGGTACACCTTC
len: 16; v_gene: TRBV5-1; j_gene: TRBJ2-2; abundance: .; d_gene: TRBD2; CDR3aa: CASSPGLAGGTGELFF; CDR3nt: TGCGCCAGCAGCCCCGGACTAGCGGGGGGGACCGGGGAGCTGTTTTTT
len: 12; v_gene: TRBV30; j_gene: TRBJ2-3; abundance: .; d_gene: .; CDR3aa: CACTQGWDTQYF; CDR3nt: TGTGCCTGCACACAGGGTTGGGATACGCAGTATTTT
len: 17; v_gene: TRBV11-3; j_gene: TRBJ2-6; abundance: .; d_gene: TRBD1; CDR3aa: CASTPGAGGSGANVLTF; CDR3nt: TGTGCCAGCACCCCCGGGGCAGGGGGCTCTGGGGCCAACGTCCTGACTTTC